The present TCR beta chain was sequenced within a study of control samples from healthy donors and cancer patients. Trimming removed 3 bases from V and 6 bases from J, with 15 bases in between. Germline values: CDR1 DFQATT, CDR2 SNEGSKA (reference sequence). There are 14 residues in the CDR3. Produced via immunoSEQ multiplex PCR; TCRdb's table is partial and in-frame only. Among about 130,000 clones, around 92% were seen once, and the ten largest hold over 2%. This sequence was found in a woman aged 45-60 years in good health. V usage is TRBV20-1 and J usage is TRBJ2-1; maybe TRBD2 (6 bases). Sequencing input: blood. The DNA for the CDR3 is TGCAGTGCTAGTAGCGGCAGGAAGCCCAATGAGCAGTTCTTC. It encodes CSASSGRKPNEQFF.